This T cell receptor beta chain came from a study of metastatic and nonmetastatic thyroid tumors. The overall study: Across peripheral blood and tumor or nodule tissue samples taken from malignant and benign thyroid patients, the repertoires were compared with one another.

The CDR3 is 14 residues long. V dropped 7 bases and J dropped 1 base, with 13 bases sitting between them. Germline V gene data show CDR1 as SEHNR and CDR2 as FQNEAQ (reference sequence). This clone has at least ten counts. Its antigen is undetermined. Thyroid surgery took place with no prior treatment in any patient. Findings and caveats of the study: It was reported that TCR beta diversity was significantly higher in malignant thyroid tumors than benign nodules, in blood and tumor.

In the authors' methods: CDR3 was compared across clinicopathological groups, and the resulting differences were used to build a distant-metastasis classifier for papillary thyroid cancer. With MiXCR, TCRdb reprocessed the PCR reads. The authors' filters were not applied to this entry. This sample yields about 34,000 clones, of which around a sixth are seen a single time; around 7.5% belongs to the top ten. This TCR derives from a female donor with papillary thyroid cancer or a benign thyroid nodule (not recorded which). Some clones in this sample may be carry-over from other donors' samples. This rearrangement joins TRBV7-9 to TRBJ2-5, with D maybe TRBD1 (5 bases). Source material: blood. The CDR3 reads CASTRTGIQETQYF. The DNA of the CDR3 is TGTGCCAGCACCCGAACAGGAATCCAAGAGACCCAGTACTTC.